The following is a TCR beta chain sequence with its context. The data derive from a study of OX40 agonist ivuxolimab in advanced cancers. The V gene lost 5 bases and the J gene lost 2 bases, with 5 bases spanning the gap. CDR3 length equals 11 residues. Germline values: CDR1 DFQATT, CDR2 SNEGSKA (reference sequence). TCRdb's copy holds only in-frame clones and misses some; the assay was immunoSEQ multiplex PCR. Of roughly 57,000 clones in the sample, roughly 80% were seen once. This clonotype originated in an adult with an advanced solid tumor such as melanoma, head and neck, liver or kidney cancer. Material: CD4+ or CD8+ T cells sorted from blood, obtained in a trial of the OX40 agonist ivuxolimab. The V call is TRBV20-1, the J call TRBJ2-3; D call uncertain. The CDR3 DNA follows: TGCAGTGCTGAAACCACAGATACGCAGTATTTT. Translating gives CSAETTDTQYF.